Each of the 23 T cell receptor beta chains below was sequenced from the same sample in a study of blood T cell repertoires in COVID-19. Assay used: immunoSEQ multiplex PCR; TCRdb lists only in-frame clones, some missing. The profile shows some 250,000 clones, roughly 80% of them singletons. The sample consisted of peripheral blood. These receptors originate from a woman of 80 years or more with acute or convalescent COVID-19.

The chain employs TRBV7-2 and TRBJ2-2, with 9 bases fitting TRBD1. The germline V gene has CDR1 SGHTA and CDR2 FQGNSA. The CDR3 totals 19 residues. V was clipped by 2 bases and J by 4 bases; unmatched bases: 14. The CDR3 here is CASSLIATGAGQGTGELFF. The CDR3 region has the DNA TGTGCCAGCAGCTTAATAGCTACCGGGGCGGGACAGGGCACCGGGGAGCTGTTTTTT.

The chain recombines TRBV3-1 (or the pseudogene TRBV3-2) with TRBJ1-5, with 9 nucleotides matching TRBD1. The V gene end was trimmed by 4 bases and the J gene end by 5 bases; junction bases not matched to a gene: 3. This CDR3 comprises 14 residues. Per the germline V gene, CDR1 is LGHDT and CDR2 is YNNKEL (reference sequence). This CDR3 reads CASSLQGAYQPQHF. The CDR3 bases are TGTGCCAGCAGCCTACAGGGGGCATATCAGCCCCAGCATTTT.

The chain recombines TRBV19 with TRBJ2-1; TRBD1 matches at 8 bases. Germline loops: CDR1 LNHDA, CDR2 SQIVND (reference sequence). This CDR3 spans 15 amino acids. V shed 0 bases and J 6 bases; nucleotides not matched to a gene: 4. Written as DNA, the CDR3 is TGTGCCAGTAGTATAGATCAGGGGGCGGGCAATGAGCAGTTCTTC. Protein sequence: CASSIDQGAGNEQFF. Full variable domain (missing parts from reference TRBV19 and TRBJ2-1): DGGITQSPKYLFRKEGQNVTLSCEQNLNHDAMYWYRQDPGQGLRLIYYSQIVNDFQKGDIAEGYSVSREKKESFPLTVTSAQKNPTAFYLCASSIDQGAGNEQFFGPGTRLTVL.

The chain combines TRBV5-4 with TRBJ1-1; D not certain. This CDR3 contains 15 residues. Germline V gene lookup returns CDR1 SGHNT and CDR2 YYREEE (reference sequence). Trimming pared 6 bases from V and 0 bases from J, leaving 15 bases between. CDR3 nucleotide sequence: TGTGCCAGCACCCGAGGGTCTGCCATGAACACTGAAGCTTTCTTT. Protein sequence: CASTRGSAMNTEAFF.

The chain joins TRBV7-8 to TRBJ1-1; TRBD1 matches at 7 bases. After removal of 5 bases from V and 7 bases from J, the junction contained 4 bases not matched to a gene. This CDR3 spans 12 amino acids. Germline V gene data show CDR1 as SGHVS and CDR2 as FQNEAQ. The CDR3 sequence is CASSQGVGEAFF. As DNA, the CDR3 is TGTGCCAGCAGCCAGGGGGTGGGTGAAGCTTTCTTT. The full variable domain, its missing parts supplied by reference TRBV7-8 and TRBJ1-1, is GAGVSQSPRYKVAKRGQDVALRCDPISGHVSLFWYQQALGQGPEFLTYFQNEAQLDKSGLPSDRFFAERPEGSVSTLKIQRTQQEDSAVYLCASSQGVGEAFFGQGTRLTVV.

The rearrangement links TRBV10-3 to TRBJ1-1; D ambiguous. V lost 3 bases to trimming and J lost 0 bases, with 14 bases between them. The CDR3 covers 16 residues. CDR1 and CDR2 (germline): ENHRY, SYGVKD. CDR3 in DNA: TGTGCCATCAGTGACACGCCTCGGGTTATGAACACTGAAGCTTTCTTT. Its translation is CAISDTPRVMNTEAFF.

This clone was counted between two and nine times. V is TRBV27 and J is TRBJ2-7; D is perhaps TRBD1 (7 bases). V was shortened by 2 bases and J by 6 bases, with 14 bases between the two germline ends. Germline V lookup: CDR1 MNHEY, CDR2 SMNVEV (reference sequence). The CDR3 spans 14 residues. The CDR3 DNA is TGTGCCAGCAGTTTAGCCAGGGGGGTAGCCGAGCAGTACTTC. Amino acid sequence: CASSLARGVAEQYF.

The chain employs TRBV27 and TRBJ1-2, with a possible D match to TRBD1 (6 bases). The V gene's germline CDR1 is MNHEY and CDR2 SMNVEV (reference sequence). CDR3 length: 14 amino acids. Trimming shortened V by 6 bases and J by 8 bases, and 19 bases separated the two germline ends. The CDR3 DNA reads as TGTGCCAGCAGCCGTTTGGGGGGGGGCCTCGGCTACACCTTC. Translating gives CASSRLGGGLGYTF.

This chain connects TRBV28 to TRBJ2-2; 11 positions match TRBD2. CDR3 size: 16 residues. V was clipped by 8 bases and J by 4 bases; unmatched bases: 9. The germline V gene encodes CDR1 MDHEN and CDR2 SYDVKM. In DNA form, the CDR3 reads TGTGCCAGCTCGCTAGCGGGGGGAGTTCGCACCGGGGAGCTGTTTTTT. Translated: CASSLAGGVRTGELFF. Filled out from reference TRBV28 and TRBJ2-2, the complete variable domain reads DVKVTQSSRYLVKRTGEKVFLECVQDMDHENMFWYRQDPGLGLRLIYFSYDVKMKEKGDIPEGYSVSREKKERFSLILESASTNQTSMYLCASSLAGGVRTGELFFGEGSRLTVL.

This rearrangement joins TRBV7-8 to TRBJ1-1; weak D call: TRBD1 (6 bases). The CDR3 consists of 17 residues. CDR1 is SGHVS, CDR2 FQNEAQ, per germline. V lost 1 base and J 0 bases, leaving 15 bases between the germline ends. The CDR3 is CASSLVVTGTLNTEAFF. CDR3 DNA: TGTGCCAGCAGCTTAGTGGTGACAGGTACCCTGAACACTGAAGCTTTCTTT.

The chain links TRBV5-1 to TRBJ1-6; TRBD1 is a possible D gene (5 bases). CDR1 and CDR2 from the germline V gene are SGHRS and YFSETQ. V dropped 3 bases and J dropped 8 bases, with 12 bases sitting between them. CDR3 length: 14 residues. CDR3 nucleotide sequence: TGCGCCAGCAGCTCCGACAGAAGAGATTCACCCCTCCACTTT. It encodes CASSSDRRDSPLHF.

The chain recombines TRBV4-1 with TRBJ1-6; a possible D gene is TRBD1 (6 bases). V was shortened by 2 bases and J by 9 bases, with 14 bases between the two germline ends. CDR1 is MGHRA and CDR2 is YSYEKL in the germline V gene. This CDR3 spans 15 amino acids. The CDR3 nucleotides read TGCGCCAGCAGCCAACCCGACAGGAATTTTTCACCCCTCCACTTT. Its protein is CASSQPDRNFSPLHF.

The V gene is TRBV19, the J gene TRBJ2-1; 8 bases line up with TRBD1. There are 15 residues in the CDR3. The germline V gene has CDR1 LNHDA and CDR2 SQIVND (reference sequence). Losses at the gene ends were 4 bases for V and 9 bases for J; bases not matched to a gene: 11. The DNA of the CDR3 is TGTGCCAGTAGTACCGGGACAGGTCTTACGGGTGAGCAGTTCTTC. Residues: CASSTGTGLTGEQFF.

V and J are TRBV28 and TRBJ1-2, with a weak D call TRBD1 (6 bases). The CDR3 runs to 13 residues. Germline CDR1 reads MDHEN; CDR2 reads SYDVKM. Trimming left V 5 bases short and J 7 bases short, with 14 bases between. The CDR3 DNA reads as TGTGCCAGCAGTACAGGGTTTTATCGTGGCTACACCTTC. It yields the protein CASSTGFYRGYTF.

This chain's CDR3 is CASSTYRGLLENTEAFF. The CDR3 DNA reads TGTGCCAGCAGCACCTACAGGGGACTCCTCGAGAACACTGAAGCTTTCTTT. The J gene is TRBJ1-1, the V gene TRBV7-2; 7 nucleotides line up with TRBD1. CDR1 is SGHTA, CDR2 FQGNSA, per germline. The junction had 13 bases not matched to a gene; V was cut back by 5 bases and J by 1 base. The CDR3 is 17 residues long.

This clone was seen a single time. The gene calls are TRBV6-5 and TRBJ1-1, with TRBD1 matching 11 bases. V shed 2 bases and J 8 bases; nucleotides not matched to a gene: 4. CDR3 length: 14 amino acids. Germline assignment: CDR1 MNHEY and CDR2 SVGAGI. CDR3 in amino acids: CASSYPGQGAEAFF. The CDR3 region has the DNA TGTGCCAGCAGTTACCCAGGACAGGGGGCCGAAGCTTTCTTT.

The DNA for the CDR3 is TGTGCCAGCAGCCATAGGAGGCCACTCCAAGAGACCCAGTACTTC. Translation: CASSHRRPLQETQYF. The chain links TRBV7-2 to TRBJ2-5; D may be TRBD2 (5 bases). Germline V gene data show CDR1 as SGHTA and CDR2 as FQGNSA. This CDR3 spans 15 amino acids. V was pared by 5 bases and J by 1 base, with 14 bases between.

The rearrangement links TRBV2 to TRBJ1-3; D remains ambiguous. Germline V gene sequence: CDR1 SNHLY, CDR2 FYNNEI. The CDR3 has 15 residues. V was clipped by 6 bases and J by 2 bases, with 14 bases between them. For the CDR3, the DNA is TGTGCCAGCAGCAGTAGCGGGATCGCTGGAAACACCATATATTTT. Its protein product is CASSSSGIAGNTIYF.

This clone occurred once. The chain carries TRBV27 and TRBJ2-7; 10 bases match TRBD2. Looked up from germline, CDR1 is MNHEY and CDR2 is SMNVEV (reference sequence). The ends lost 5 bases at V and 3 bases at J; junction bases unmatched: 7. The CDR3 runs 15 residues. The CDR3 protein is CASSHERGGIYEQYF. The DNA for the CDR3 is TGTGCCAGCAGTCACGAGCGGGGGGGGATCTACGAGCAGTACTTC.

This rearrangement joins TRBV5-1 to TRBJ2-5, with 7 nucleotides matching TRBD1. This CDR3 contains 16 residues. J was trimmed by 1 base and V by 0 bases; bases with no gene match: 6. CDR1 and CDR2 from the germline V gene are SGHRS and YFSETQ. CDR3 DNA sequence: TGCGCCAGCAGCTTGGCCGGGACAGCACCCCAAGAGACCCAGTACTTC. Amino acids: CASSLAGTAPQETQYF.

The rearrangement uses TRBV4-1 and TRBJ1-4; no clear D. With 2 bases removed from V and 6 bases from J, the gap between germline ends came to 7 bases. The CDR3 consists of 13 residues. Germline lookup yields CDR1 MGHRA and CDR2 YSYEKL. The DNA of the CDR3 is TGCGCCAGCAGCCAACCCCGCGATGAAAAACTGTTTTTT. Protein sequence: CASSQPRDEKLFF.

The chain uses TRBV7-9 and TRBJ2-7; tentatively, D is TRBD1 (6 bases). CDR1 is SEHNR, CDR2 FQNEAQ, per germline (reference sequence). V was trimmed by 5 bases and J by 1 base, leaving 9 bases between them. The CDR3 is 13 residues long. The CDR3, as DNA: TGTGCCAGCAGCCACGACAGGTCCTACGAGCAGTACTTC. Amino acids: CASSHDRSYEQYF.

The rearrangement uses TRBV28 and TRBJ1-4, with 12 bases fitting TRBD1. In germline, CDR1 is MDHEN, CDR2 SYDVKM. The V gene end was trimmed by 6 bases and the J gene end by 7 bases; junction bases not matched to a gene: 6. The CDR3 is 15 amino acids. The CDR3 is CASRPGTGGGEKLFF. The CDR3, as DNA: TGTGCCAGCAGACCCGGGACAGGGGGCGGTGAAAAACTGTTTTTT.